This record concerns one TCR beta chain sequence. Its antigen target is currently unknown. No base-level quality is on record; no much larger clone is a single base apart. This sample stems from a study of Ad26.COV2.S vaccination and SARS-CoV-2 variants (dated by TCRdb to the early 2020s). Regarding the study in general: Vaccine-arm donors came from COV1001, a multicentre, randomized, double-blind, placebo-controlled phase I-IIa trial of Ad26.COV2.S in healthy adults. Ad26.COV2.S was administered intramuscularly at 5 x 10^10 or 1 x 10^11 viral particles, either as a single shot or as two shots given 56 days apart. The specificity and breadth of SARS-CoV-2-reactive T cell receptors after Ad26.COV2.S vaccination were assessed by TCRbeta repertoire sequencing. A total of approximately 30 samples were included in the TCR-sequenced set, comprising around 20 Ad26.COV2.S vaccine recipients, 5 placebo recipients and 8 SARS-CoV-2 convalescent individuals. Participants in the trial were split at random into five groups of five each, receiving low-dose or high-dose Ad26.COV2.S once or twice, or else placebo on both occasions. Investigators remained blinded to trial group allocation during experiments and outcome assessment. Overall results and qualifications from the work: Substantial breadth of spike-specific CD8+ and CD4+ T cell responses was reported after vaccination. Vaccine and placebo recipients had comparable non-spike TCR breadth, which fits with the vaccine containing only spike. The study was not powered for comparison of responses between vaccine doses or regimens. It was noted by the authors that total T cell responses may have been underestimated by the TCR breadth and depth analyses. Higher spike-specific TCR breadth was observed in Ad26.COV2.S recipients than in placebo recipients (P = 0.0014).

CDR1 SNHLY and CDR2 FYNNEI are derived from the germline V gene. Germline trimming: 4 bases from V, 4 bases from J; junction bases outside gene matches: 7. From the cysteine up to the phenylalanine, the CDR3 has a length of 15 residues. Just the 45-base CDR3 DNA is kept, in frame starting at base 1. The treatment or condition label corresponds to: approximately 18 received Ad26.COV2.S at low or high dose, single or two shots; about 5 received placebo; per-sample allocation not given. Repertoires of vaccine and placebo recipients were sequenced from samples collected on day 63 after the first injection. Cohort 1b enrolled roughly 25 adults aged 18-55 years at a single site in Boston, USA, between 29 July and 7 August 2020. Ad26.COV2.S was a replication-incompetent adenovirus type 26 vector expressing a prefusion-stabilized SARS-CoV-2 spike protein from the original Wuhan strain. TCRbeta CDR3 regions were sequenced with the immunoSEQ Assay. After extraction, genomic DNA underwent amplification by bias-controlled multiplex PCR, followed by high-throughput sequencing. As for how the authors treated the data: To quantify the absolute abundance of each unique TCRbeta CDR3 region, sequences were collapsed and filtered. T cell fraction was estimated by normalizing TCRbeta template counts to usable DNA, with usable DNA measured through amplification of reference genes found in all nucleated cells. Repertoire TCRs were annotated as SARS-CoV-2-specific by exact matching of V gene, CDR3 amino acid sequence and J gene to a known reactive TCR set. The reference SARS-CoV-2 TCR set was derived from MIRA and filtered for enrichment in COVID-19-positive ImmuneCODE repertoires, a step that removed public or cross-reactive TCRs. Using the MIRA antigens, annotated TCRs were further analysed by specific ORF or by position within an ORF. Depth was the summed frequency of annotated unique rearrangements, while breadth was defined as annotated unique rearrangements over total unique productive rearrangements. Group comparisons of TCR breadth used two-sided Wilcoxon rank-sum tests. Here the immuneACCESS table is served through TCRdb, limited to in-frame sequences with V and J called. Missing clones are a known gap in these copies; in checked studies unresolved V genes cover under half, and the rest lacks a known reason. The V and J calls and the clone size are those of that table, but D and trimming were determined from the DNA. This sample comprises about 280,000 clones, around 87% of them detected only once. Roughly 3.5% of the sample lies in the top ten.

The rearrangement joined TRBV2 to TRBJ2-5, with 9 junctional bases fitting TRBD1. The sequencing used peripheral blood, collected in a trial of Ad26.COV2.S vaccine versus placebo. The receptor comes from a person between 18 and 65 years old who received the Ad26.COV2.S COVID-19 vaccine or a placebo. The CDR3 region: CASSGGQGEAETQYF. The sequenced DNA is TGTGCCAGCAGTGGGGGACAGGGTGAGGCAGAGACCCAGTACTTC. The CDR3, completed at both ends by the reference TRBV2 and TRBJ2-5 genes, gives the full variable domain EPEVTQTPSHQVTQMGQEVILRCVPISNHLYFYWYRQILGQKVEFLVSFYNNEISEKSEIFDDQFSVERPDGSNFTLKIRSTKLEDSAMYFCASSGGQGEAETQYFGPGTRLLVL.